These T cell receptor beta chains were read from a single sample in a study of cytomegalovirus exposure and HLA in healthy donors. Profiling relied on immunoSEQ multiplex PCR, and the TCRdb table lists in-frame clones only, not all of them. This sample yields tens of thousands of clones, of which approximately 85% are seen a single time; approximately 5.6% belongs to the top ten. The material sequenced was PBMCs. The receptors shown here come from a woman aged 18-29 years in good health and CMV-seropositive. Both conserved end residues are part of each CDR3.

j_call,v_call,cdr3_aa
TRBJ2-4,TRBV30,CAWSVGLAGVRINIQYF
TRBJ2-3,TRBV5-6,CASTGWTDTQYF
TRBJ2-3,TRBV4-2,CASSLQTRSSDTQYF
TRBJ2-5,TRBV6-5,CASRGTAEETQYF
TRBJ2-5,TRBV11-2,CASSLARDSQETQYF
TRBJ1-2,TRBV6-1,CASSAGQGAGGYGYTF
TRBJ1-2,TRBV29-1,CSVEEATGPDGYTF
TRBJ2-7,TRBV7-9,CASSFYTSGAYEQYF
TRBJ1-3,TRBV7-7,CASSLVGIWRSPGNTIYF
TRBJ2-1,TRBV7-2,CASSLWDRDYNEQFF
TRBJ2-7,TRBV7-7,CASSLESGTGSYEQYF
TRBJ2-1,TRBV15,CATSRARAINNEQFF
TRBJ1-2,TRBV5-8,CASSLAQVVNYGYTF
TRBJ2-3,TRBV30,CAWSHRVPSTDTQYF
TRBJ2-5,TRBV7-9,CASSLGASGQETQYF
TRBJ1-1,TRBV11-1,CASSLIDRDTEAFF
TRBJ2-1,TRBV2,CASTGGLAPWNEQFF
TRBJ2-1,TRBV4-1,CASSHPLSAGGNNEQFF
TRBJ2-5,TRBV5-1,CASSLLTPQETQYF
TRBJ1-1,TRBV7-2,CASSLRLQGARAFF
TRBJ1-4,TRBV5-4,CASSSQDNEKLFF
TRBJ2-2,TRBV27,CASRQRGGPTGELFF
TRBJ1-2,TRBV5-1,CASSLDSYGYTF
TRBJ2-5,TRBV7-3,CASSQTGGETQYF
TRBJ1-4,TRBV4-2,CASSDWGTANEKLFF
TRBJ2-2,TRBV6-4,CASSDGQGPAGELFF
TRBJ2-3,TRBV20-1,CSAPDAEGLF
TRBJ1-4,TRBV4-1,CASSQEGGQGLVANEKLFF
TRBJ2-4,TRBV7-3,CASSYRSEDTINIQYF
TRBJ2-3,TRBV30,CAWSVLSQGLDTQYF
TRBJ2-3,TRBV15,CVTSLELVFTDTQYF
TRBJ1-1,TRBV2,CASSEETGYTEAFF
TRBJ2-3,TRBV5-6,CASSQRSGSSTDTQYF
TRBJ1-2,TRBV28,CASSLSFGYTF
TRBJ1-5,TRBV25-1,CASSLTVERDYSNQPQHF
TRBJ2-7,TRBV27,CASSLGQGTYEQYF
TRBJ1-6,TRBV9,CASSAAHRTGGNSPLHF
TRBJ1-2,TRBV4-2,CASSQSTGGAWTYGYTF
TRBJ1-2,TRBV28,CASSWEIAVNYGYTF
TRBJ2-7,TRBV9,CASSSAGHQGSYEQYF
TRBJ1-4,TRBV7-9,CASSTGQASTNEKLFF
TRBJ2-5,TRBV25-1,CASSGLGASRETQYF
TRBJ2-2,TRBV6-5,CASSPLPGELFF
TRBJ2-6,TRBV9,CASSVGGAGANVLTF
TRBJ1-2,TRBV6-6,CASADQDPPNYGYTF
TRBJ1-3,TRBV15,CATSRDWGNQHYLNSGNTIYF